A selection of T cell receptor beta chains follows, all from one sample in a study of T cells in Graves' hyperthyroidism and ophthalmopathy. TCRdb redid the calling of the multiplex PCR reads with MiXCR, one entry per CDR3 protein. The data show 380,000 or so distinct CDR3 sequences, with approximately 20% seen just once and 3.7% held by the top ten. The specimen was blood. The source of these receptors is a woman between 18 and 29 years old with Graves' hyperthyroidism. The CDR3 runs from the conserved cysteine through the conserved F or W. Fields, in order: CDR3 protein, CDR3 DNA, D gene, J gene, CDR3 length, V gene, clone size. A D gene is named only where the DNA matches it firmly. Size is stated for part of the rows, as once, few or many counts, or as a class when the clone is expanded.

CASTSFGGSGYTF,TGTGCCAGCACTTCTTTTGGGGGCTCTGGCTACACCTTC,NA,TRBJ1-2,13,TRBV6-5,many
CASSEATAGGETQYF,TGTGCCAGCAGTGAAGCTACAGCGGGAGGGGAGACCCAGTACTTC,TRBD2,TRBJ2-5,15,TRBV6-1,once
CASSPWGMNTEAFF,TGCGCCAGCAGTCCCTGGGGGATGAACACTGAAGCTTTCTTT,NA,TRBJ1-1,14,TRBV5-1,many
CASTLAGGYEQYF,TGTGCCAGCACCCTAGCGGGGGGGTACGAGCAGTACTTC,TRBD2,TRBJ2-7,13,TRBV6-1,many
CASSRDRRNTEAFF,TGTGCCAGCAGCAGGGATCGGAGGAACACTGAAGCTTTCTTT,NA,TRBJ1-1,14,TRBV7-9,many
CATVDRSQETQYF,TGTGCCACTGTTGACAGATCCCAAGAGACCCAGTACTTC,NA,TRBJ2-5,13,TRBV18,many
CASSREGQGSYEQYF,TGCGCCAGCAGCCGAGAGGGACAGGGTTCCTACGAGCAGTACTTC,TRBD1,TRBJ2-7,15,TRBV5-1,many
CASSHPPDSDSGNTIYF,TGCGCCAGCAGCCATCCCCCGGACAGTGACTCTGGAAACACCATATATTTT,NA,TRBJ1-3,17,TRBV4-1,many
CASSSAAKAFF,TGTGCCAGCAGTTCCGCGGCTAAAGCTTTCTTT,NA,TRBJ1-1,11,TRBV27,many
CAISERGTEAFF,TGTGCCATCAGTGAACGGGGGACTGAAGCTTTCTTT,NA,TRBJ1-1,12,TRBV10-3,many
CATRDLYNSPLHF,TGTGCCACCCGTGACCTCTATAATTCACCCCTCCACTTT,NA,TRBJ1-6,13,TRBV25-1,NA
CASWTGMGNEQFF,TGTGCCAGTTGGACAGGAATGGGCAATGAGCAGTTCTTC,TRBD1,TRBJ2-1,13,TRBV6-5,NA
CASSPRTGGDTEAFF,TGTGCCAGCAGCCCCAGGACAGGGGGCGACACTGAAGCTTTCTTT,TRBD1,TRBJ1-1,15,TRBV12-3/TRBV12-4,many
CSARPLTSGAYEQYF,TGCAGTGCTAGACCTTTAACTAGCGGGGCCTACGAGCAGTACTTC,TRBD2,TRBJ2-7,15,TRBV20-1,many
CATSGTGDRTEAFF,TGTGCCACCTCCGGGACAGGGGATCGCACTGAAGCTTTCTTT,TRBD1,TRBJ1-1,14,TRBV10-3,many
CASSLGAGKETQYF,TGTGCCAGCAGCTTAGGAGCGGGGAAAGAGACCCAGTACTTC,TRBD2,TRBJ2-5,14,TRBV7-3,many
CSATQGLNTEAFF,TGCAGTGCCACACAGGGCCTGAACACTGAAGCTTTCTTT,NA,TRBJ1-1,13,TRBV20-1,many